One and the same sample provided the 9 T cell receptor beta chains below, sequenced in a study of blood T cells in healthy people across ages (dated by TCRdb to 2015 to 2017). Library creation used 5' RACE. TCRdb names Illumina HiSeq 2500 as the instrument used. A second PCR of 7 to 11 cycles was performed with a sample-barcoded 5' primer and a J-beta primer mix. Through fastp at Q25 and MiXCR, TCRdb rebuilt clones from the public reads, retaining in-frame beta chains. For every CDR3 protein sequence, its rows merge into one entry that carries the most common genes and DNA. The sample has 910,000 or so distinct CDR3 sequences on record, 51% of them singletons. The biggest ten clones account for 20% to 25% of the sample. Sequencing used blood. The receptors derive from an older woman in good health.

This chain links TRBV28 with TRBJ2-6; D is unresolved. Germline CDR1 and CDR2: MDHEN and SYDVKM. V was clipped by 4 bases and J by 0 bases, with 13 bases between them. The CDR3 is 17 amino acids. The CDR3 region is CASSYAPQSSGANVLTF. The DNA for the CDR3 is TGTGCCAGCAGTTATGCCCCCCAAAGCTCTGGGGCCAACGTCCTGACTTTC.

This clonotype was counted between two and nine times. This chain's CDR3 is CSVARGGTYEQYF. The CDR3 DNA is TGCAGCGTTGCCAGGGGCGGCACCTACGAGCAGTACTTC. The V gene is TRBV29-1, the J gene TRBJ2-7, with a tentative D call TRBD1 (6 bases). V gave up 4 bases and J gave up 2 bases, with 12 bases separating them. The germline V gene has CDR1 SQVTM and CDR2 ANQGSEA. The CDR3 totals 13 residues.

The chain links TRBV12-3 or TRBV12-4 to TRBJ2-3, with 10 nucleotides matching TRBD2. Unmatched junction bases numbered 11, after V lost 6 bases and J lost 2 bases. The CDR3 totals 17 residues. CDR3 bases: TGTGCCAGCAGACGACGGACTAGCGGAACCTACACAGATACGCAGTATTTT. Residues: CASRRRTSGTYTDTQYF.

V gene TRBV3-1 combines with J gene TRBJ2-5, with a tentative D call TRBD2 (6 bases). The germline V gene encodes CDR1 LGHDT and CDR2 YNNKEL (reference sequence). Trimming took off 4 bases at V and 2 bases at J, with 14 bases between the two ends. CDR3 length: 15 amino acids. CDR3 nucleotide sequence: TGTGCCAGCAGCCCCCTGACGACTAGTCAAGAGACCCAGTACTTC. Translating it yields CASSPLTTSQETQYF.

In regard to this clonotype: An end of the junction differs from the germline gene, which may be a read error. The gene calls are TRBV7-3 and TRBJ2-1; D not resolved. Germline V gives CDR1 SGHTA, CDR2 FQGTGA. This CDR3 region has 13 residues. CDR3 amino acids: CASSVTQYNEQFF. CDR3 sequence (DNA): TGTGCCAGCAGCGTAACACAGTACAATGAGCAGTTCTTC.

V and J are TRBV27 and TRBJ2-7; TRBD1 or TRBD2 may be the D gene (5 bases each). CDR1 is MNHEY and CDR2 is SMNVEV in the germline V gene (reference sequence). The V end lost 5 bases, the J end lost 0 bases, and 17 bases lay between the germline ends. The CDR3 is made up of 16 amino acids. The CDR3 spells CASSPSSGTVSYEQYF. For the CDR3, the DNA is TGTGCCAGCAGTCCTTCCTCCGGGACGGTCTCCTACGAGCAGTACTTC.

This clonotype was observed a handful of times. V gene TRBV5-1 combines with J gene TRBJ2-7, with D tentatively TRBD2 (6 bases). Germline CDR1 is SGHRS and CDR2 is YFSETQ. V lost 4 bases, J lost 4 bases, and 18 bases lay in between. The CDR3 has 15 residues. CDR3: CASSPTPGLTYEQYF. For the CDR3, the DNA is TGCGCCAGCAGCCCGACCCCGGGACTCACTTACGAGCAGTACTTC.

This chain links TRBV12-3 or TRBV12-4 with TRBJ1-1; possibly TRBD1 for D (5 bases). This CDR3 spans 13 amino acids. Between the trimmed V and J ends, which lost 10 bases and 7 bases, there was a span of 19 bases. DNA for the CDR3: TGTGCCACCAAAGGGGTACCGGGGGATGAAGCTTTCTTT. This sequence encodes CATKGVPGDEAFF.

In DNA form, the CDR3 reads TGCAGTGCTAACCCAGCGGGCCCGGGAGAGACCCAGTACTTC. Translated: CSANPAGPGETQYF. V gene TRBV20-1 combines with J gene TRBJ2-5; D perhaps matches TRBD2 (6 bases). The V gene lost 4 bases and the J gene lost 4 bases, with 16 bases spanning the gap. Germline V gives CDR1 DFQATT, CDR2 SNEGSKA (reference sequence). This CDR3 has 14 amino acids.